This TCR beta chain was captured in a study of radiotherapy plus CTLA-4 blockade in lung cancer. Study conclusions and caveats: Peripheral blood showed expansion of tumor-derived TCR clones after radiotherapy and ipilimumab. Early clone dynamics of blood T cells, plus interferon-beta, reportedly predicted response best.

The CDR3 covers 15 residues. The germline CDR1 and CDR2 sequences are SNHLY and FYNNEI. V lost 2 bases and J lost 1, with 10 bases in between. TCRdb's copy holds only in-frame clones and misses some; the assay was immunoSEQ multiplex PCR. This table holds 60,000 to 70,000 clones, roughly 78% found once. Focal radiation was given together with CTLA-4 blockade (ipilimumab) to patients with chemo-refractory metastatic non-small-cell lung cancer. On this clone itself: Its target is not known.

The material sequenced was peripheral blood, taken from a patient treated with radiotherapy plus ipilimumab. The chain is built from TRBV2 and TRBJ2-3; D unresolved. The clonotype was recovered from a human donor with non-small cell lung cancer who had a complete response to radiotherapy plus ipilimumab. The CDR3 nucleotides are TGTGCCAGCAGTGAAATGGGCCACCGCACAGATACGCAGTATTTT. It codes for CASSEMGHRTDTQYF.